This is a list of T cell receptor beta chains from one sample in a study of T cell repertoires in cytomegalovirus infection. Using its own MiXCR run on the reads, TCRdb lists one record per CDR3 protein. In the table there are approximately 220,000 distinct CDR3 sequences, approximately 40% of which are singletons. For these TCRs, the target antigens are not known. The sample was CD8+ T cells from cultured PBMCs, taken from culture after CMV antigen stimulation. Every receptor here comes from a human donor in good health (CMV status not recorded). Some clones in this sample may be carry-over from other donors' samples. The CDR3 runs from the conserved cysteine through the conserved F or W. The order of the fields is CDR3 length, J gene, D gene, V gene, clone size, CDR3 DNA, CDR3 protein. D genes are given only for firm matches. Where a row states a size, it is once, few, many or the class of an expanded clone; other rows omit it.

cdr3_length: 16; j_call: TRBJ2-2; d_call: .; v_call: TRBV9; clone_size: .; cdr3_nt: TGTGCCAGCAGCGCAACCGTTCGGGAGTACCCCGGGGAGCTGTTTTTT; cdr3_aa: CASSATVREYPGELFF
cdr3_length: 15; j_call: TRBJ2-7; d_call: TRBD1; v_call: TRBV19; clone_size: many; cdr3_nt: TGTGCCAGTAGTACCCGGACAGGGGGCTCCTACGAGCAGTACTTC; cdr3_aa: CASSTRTGGSYEQYF
cdr3_length: 16; j_call: TRBJ2-5; d_call: .; v_call: TRBV4-1; clone_size: .; cdr3_nt: TGCGCCAGCAGCCAAGAGAAACAGCGAGGAGGAGAGACCCAGTACTTC; cdr3_aa: CASSQEKQRGGETQYF
cdr3_length: 16; j_call: TRBJ1-2; d_call: .; v_call: TRBV7-9; clone_size: .; cdr3_nt: TGTGCCAGCAGCTTAGTGGGGCAGGGGCGCTTCTATGGCTACACCTTC; cdr3_aa: CASSLVGQGRFYGYTF
cdr3_length: 15; j_call: TRBJ2-1; d_call: TRBD2; v_call: TRBV5-1; clone_size: few; cdr3_nt: TGCGCCAGCAGCTTTACTAGCGGGGGCTACAATGAGCAGTTCTTC; cdr3_aa: CASSFTSGGYNEQFF
cdr3_length: 12; j_call: TRBJ1-1; d_call: .; v_call: TRBV27; clone_size: few; cdr3_nt: TGTGCCACCTTTCGGGGGCGGACTGAAGCTTTCTTT; cdr3_aa: CATFRGRTEAFF
cdr3_length: 16; j_call: TRBJ2-5; d_call: .; v_call: TRBV7-2; clone_size: many; cdr3_nt: TGTGCCAGCAGCTCCCAACCCTGGCGGGAAGGGGAGACCCAGTACTTC; cdr3_aa: CASSSQPWREGETQYF
cdr3_length: 15; j_call: TRBJ2-5; d_call: .; v_call: TRBV20-1; clone_size: .; cdr3_nt: TGCAGTGCTCGAGGGGCCCGGAGGGGGCCCGAGACCCAGTACTTC; cdr3_aa: CSARGARRGPETQYF
cdr3_length: 16; j_call: TRBJ2-3; d_call: .; v_call: TRBV7-9; clone_size: .; cdr3_nt: TGTGCCAGCAGCCCCCCCAATGGACAGTCCCCAGATACGCAGTATTTT; cdr3_aa: CASSPPNGQSPDTQYF
cdr3_length: 14; j_call: TRBJ2-2; d_call: TRBD1; v_call: TRBV7-8; clone_size: .; cdr3_nt: TGTGCCAGCAGCTTGGCAAACAGGGGCGGGGAGCTGTTTTTT; cdr3_aa: CASSLANRGGELFF
cdr3_length: 15; j_call: TRBJ2-2; d_call: .; v_call: TRBV12-5; clone_size: few; cdr3_nt: TGTGCTAGTGGTTTGGCCCTCGGGAGCCCCGGGGAGCTGTTTTTT; cdr3_aa: CASGLALGSPGELFF
cdr3_length: 14; j_call: TRBJ1-1; d_call: .; v_call: TRBV10-3; clone_size: once; cdr3_nt: TGTGCCGCTGGACGGGGGGGGGGGAACACTGAAGCTTTCTTT; cdr3_aa: CAAGRGGGNTEAFF
cdr3_length: 16; j_call: TRBJ1-2; d_call: .; v_call: TRBV25-1; clone_size: many; cdr3_nt: TGTGCCAGCAGTGACCGAGACAGAGAGTTGAACTATGGCTACACCTTC; cdr3_aa: CASSDRDRELNYGYTF
cdr3_length: 15; j_call: TRBJ1-2; d_call: TRBD1; v_call: TRBV6-5; clone_size: .; cdr3_nt: TGTGCCAGCAGTCCCTCGGACAGGACTAACTATGGCTACACCTTC; cdr3_aa: CASSPSDRTNYGYTF
cdr3_length: 13; j_call: TRBJ1-1; d_call: .; v_call: TRBV11-1; clone_size: .; cdr3_nt: TGTGCCAGCAACCTGGAAACAAACACTGAAGCTTTCTTT; cdr3_aa: CASNLETNTEAFF
cdr3_length: 16; j_call: TRBJ1-3; d_call: TRBD1; v_call: TRBV20-1; clone_size: .; cdr3_nt: TGCAGTGCTAAAGAGGGCTACAGGGGAGAGGAAAACACCATATATTTT; cdr3_aa: CSAKEGYRGEENTIYF
cdr3_length: 15; j_call: TRBJ2-7; d_call: TRBD1; v_call: TRBV12-3/TRBV12-4; clone_size: .; cdr3_nt: TGTGCCAGCAGTGCCCGGACAGGCGCCTCCTACGAGCAGTACTTC; cdr3_aa: CASSARTGASYEQYF
cdr3_length: 17; j_call: TRBJ1-5; d_call: .; v_call: TRBV2; clone_size: .; cdr3_nt: TGTGCCAGCAGTGAAAAGTCGGCCGAATGGGGCAATCAGCCCCAGCATTTT; cdr3_aa: CASSEKSAEWGNQPQHF
cdr3_length: 14; j_call: TRBJ1-1; d_call: TRBD1; v_call: TRBV19; clone_size: .; cdr3_nt: TGTGCCAGTACCCCGGGACAGGGGAACACTGAAGCTTTCTTT; cdr3_aa: CASTPGQGNTEAFF
cdr3_length: 15; j_call: TRBJ2-3; d_call: .; v_call: TRBV7-3; clone_size: once; cdr3_nt: TGTGCCAGCAGCGAAAGTTGGGGGGCCTCGGATACGCAGTATTTT; cdr3_aa: CASSESWGASDTQYF
cdr3_length: 15; j_call: TRBJ1-4; d_call: .; v_call: TRBV7-9; clone_size: few; cdr3_nt: TGTGCCAGCAGCTCCCACGAGGGCCTCAATGAAAAACTGTTTTTT; cdr3_aa: CASSSHEGLNEKLFF
cdr3_length: 17; j_call: TRBJ2-5; d_call: TRBD2; v_call: TRBV28; clone_size: .; cdr3_nt: TGTGCCAGCAGAAAACTTGCGGGACTAGCGGGACAAGAGACCCAGTACTTC; cdr3_aa: CASRKLAGLAGQETQYF
cdr3_length: 16; j_call: TRBJ2-6; d_call: TRBD1; v_call: TRBV7-9; clone_size: many; cdr3_nt: TGTGCCAGCAGCGGGACAGGGTCGGCTGGGGCCAACGTCCTGACTTTC; cdr3_aa: CASSGTGSAGANVLTF
cdr3_length: 16; j_call: TRBJ2-5; d_call: .; v_call: TRBV28; clone_size: .; cdr3_nt: TGTGCCAGCAGTTTAGCGGGTGGGGCAGCCCAAGAGACCCAGTACTTC; cdr3_aa: CASSLAGGAAQETQYF
cdr3_length: 18; j_call: TRBJ2-3; d_call: TRBD2; v_call: TRBV6-5; clone_size: .; cdr3_nt: TGTGCCAGCAGTCCCCCGGGACTAGCGGGAGGGGGCACAGATACGCAGTATTTT; cdr3_aa: CASSPPGLAGGGTDTQYF
cdr3_length: 15; j_call: TRBJ2-1; d_call: TRBD1; v_call: TRBV7-6; clone_size: .; cdr3_nt: TGTGCCAGCAGCCAAGGACAGGGGGCAAGGAATGAGCAGTTCTTC; cdr3_aa: CASSQGQGARNEQFF
cdr3_length: 14; j_call: TRBJ2-1; d_call: TRBD1; v_call: TRBV29-1; clone_size: .; cdr3_nt: TGCAGCGTTCCGACAGGGGGAGGGAGTAATGAGCAGTTCTTC; cdr3_aa: CSVPTGGGSNEQFF
cdr3_length: 13; j_call: TRBJ2-1; d_call: .; v_call: TRBV11-2; clone_size: few; cdr3_nt: TGTGCCAGCAGCTTATATTCCAAGGATGAGCAGTTCTTC; cdr3_aa: CASSLYSKDEQFF
cdr3_length: 13; j_call: TRBJ1-1; d_call: .; v_call: TRBV7-8; clone_size: many; cdr3_nt: TGTGCCAGCAGCTTTGAGGGAAATACTGAAGCTTTCTTT; cdr3_aa: CASSFEGNTEAFF
cdr3_length: 14; j_call: TRBJ1-6; d_call: .; v_call: TRBV7-9; clone_size: few; cdr3_nt: TGTGCCAGCAGCTTACGCGTCGGGGATTCACCCCTCCACTTT; cdr3_aa: CASSLRVGDSPLHF
cdr3_length: 17; j_call: TRBJ2-1; d_call: TRBD2; v_call: TRBV7-9; clone_size: few; cdr3_nt: TGTGCCAGCAGTTCCCCCGGGACTAGCGGTAGATTCAATGAGCAGTTCTTC; cdr3_aa: CASSSPGTSGRFNEQFF
cdr3_length: 17; j_call: TRBJ2-1; d_call: .; v_call: TRBV6-5; clone_size: .; cdr3_nt: TGTGCCAGCAGAACAATCTCAGGGCCCGAATCCTACAATGAGCAGTTCTTC; cdr3_aa: CASRTISGPESYNEQFF
cdr3_length: 16; j_call: TRBJ2-2; d_call: .; v_call: TRBV5-6; clone_size: few; cdr3_nt: TGTGCCAGCAGCTTGGATGGCTACCCGAACACCGGGGAGCTGTTTTTT; cdr3_aa: CASSLDGYPNTGELFF
cdr3_length: 14; j_call: TRBJ1-2; d_call: TRBD1; v_call: TRBV7-2; clone_size: .; cdr3_nt: TGTGCAAGCAGGATGACAGGGTTCGAGTATGGCTACACCTTC; cdr3_aa: CASRMTGFEYGYTF
cdr3_length: 15; j_call: TRBJ2-3; d_call: .; v_call: TRBV5-4; clone_size: once; cdr3_nt: TGTGCCAGCAGCCCCCGAGAGCGGAGCACAGATACGCAGTATTTT; cdr3_aa: CASSPRERSTDTQYF
cdr3_length: 18; j_call: TRBJ2-5; d_call: TRBD1; v_call: TRBV27; clone_size: .; cdr3_nt: TGTGCCAGCAGTTCACATCATAGACGGGACAGGGGGAAAGAGACCCAGTACTTC; cdr3_aa: CASSSHHRRDRGKETQYF